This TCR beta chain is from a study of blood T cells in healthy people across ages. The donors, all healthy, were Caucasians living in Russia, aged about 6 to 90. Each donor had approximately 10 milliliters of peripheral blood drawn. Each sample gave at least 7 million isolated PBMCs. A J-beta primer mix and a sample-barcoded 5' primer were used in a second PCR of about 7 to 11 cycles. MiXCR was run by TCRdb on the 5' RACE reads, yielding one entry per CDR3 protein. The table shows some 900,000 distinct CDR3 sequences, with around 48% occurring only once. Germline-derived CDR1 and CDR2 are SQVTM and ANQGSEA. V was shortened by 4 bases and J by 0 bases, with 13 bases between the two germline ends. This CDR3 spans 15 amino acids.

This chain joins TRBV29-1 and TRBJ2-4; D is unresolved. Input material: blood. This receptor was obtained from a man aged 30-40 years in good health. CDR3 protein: CSVGAVTLAKNIQYF. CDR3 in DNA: TGCAGCGTTGGGGCAGTTACCCTAGCCAAAAACATTCAGTACTTC.